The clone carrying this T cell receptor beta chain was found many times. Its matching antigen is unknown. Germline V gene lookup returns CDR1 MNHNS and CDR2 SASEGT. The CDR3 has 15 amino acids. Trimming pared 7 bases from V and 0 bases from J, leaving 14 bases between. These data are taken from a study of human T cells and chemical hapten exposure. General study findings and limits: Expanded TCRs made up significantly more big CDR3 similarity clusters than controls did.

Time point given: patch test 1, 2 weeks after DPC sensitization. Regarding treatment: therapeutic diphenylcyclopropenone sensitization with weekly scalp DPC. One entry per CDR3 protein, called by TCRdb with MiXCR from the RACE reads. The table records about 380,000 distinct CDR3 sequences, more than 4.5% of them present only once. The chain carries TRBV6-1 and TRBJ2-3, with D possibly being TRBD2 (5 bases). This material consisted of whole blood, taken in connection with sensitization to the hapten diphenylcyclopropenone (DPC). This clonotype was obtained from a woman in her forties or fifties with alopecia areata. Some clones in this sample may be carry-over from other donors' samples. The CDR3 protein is CASIIGISSTDTQYF. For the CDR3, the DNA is TGTGCCAGCATAATCGGGATATCCAGCACAGATACGCAGTATTTT.